This is a list of T cell receptor beta chains from one sample in a study of human T cells and chemical hapten exposure. TCRdb redid the calling of the RACE reads with MiXCR, one entry per CDR3 protein. The sample gives about 300,000 distinct CDR3 sequences, approximately 5% of which show up once; around 8% is in the top ten. Sequenced here: whole blood, sampled in connection with sensitization to the hapten diphenylcyclopropenone (DPC). The receptor source for this set is a woman in her late teens or twenties with alopecia areata. Some clones in this sample may be carry-over from other donors' samples. Both conserved end residues are part of each CDR3. D genes are given only for firm matches. Clone size is not always given. Where it is, it says once, few, many or a class for expanded clones.

d_gene	abundance	v_gene	j_gene	CDR3aa	CDR3nt
TRBD1	many	TRBV5-4	TRBJ1-4	CASSPQGGPNEKLFF	TGTGCCAGCAGCCCGCAGGGGGGGCCTAATGAAAAACTGTTTTTT
TRBD2	many	TRBV9	TRBJ2-3	CASSPVYAGGTDTQYF	TGTGCCAGCAGCCCCGTTTATGCGGGGGGCACAGATACGCAGTATTTT
NA	few	TRBV20-1	TRBJ1-1	CSATPTELNTEAFF	TGCAGTGCAACCCCGACAGAGTTAAACACTGAAGCTTTCTTT
NA	few	TRBV29-1	TRBJ2-1	CSVEGVGPEGEQFF	TGCAGCGTTGAAGGGGTGGGCCCGGAGGGTGAGCAGTTCTTC
NA	few	TRBV3-1	TRBJ1-3	CASSQGDPRDGNTIYF	TGTGCCAGCAGCCAAGGAGACCCGAGAGACGGAAACACCATATATTTT
NA	many	TRBV10-3	TRBJ2-3	CAISESETDTQYF	TGTGCCATCAGTGAGTCGGAGACAGATACGCAGTATTTT
NA	many	TRBV12-3/TRBV12-4	TRBJ1-1	CASSLMRGTEAFF	TGTGCCAGCAGTTTAATGAGGGGAACTGAAGCTTTCTTT
NA	many	TRBV5-1	TRBJ2-1	CASSLTTLGRSEQFF	TGCGCCAGCAGCCTTACCACCCTAGGACGAAGTGAGCAGTTCTTC
TRBD1	NA	TRBV6-1	TRBJ2-7	CASAELGGQDSYEQYF	TGTGCCAGCGCGGAACTTGGGGGACAGGACTCCTACGAGCAGTACTTC
TRBD2	NA	TRBV20-1	TRBJ2-1	CSARDRSGISYNEQFF	TGCAGTGCTAGAGATCGTAGCGGGATCTCCTACAATGAGCAGTTCTTC
TRBD1	few	TRBV7-9	TRBJ1-6	CASRVDRGGSYNSPLHF	TGTGCCAGCAGGGTAGACAGGGGCGGCTCCTATAATTCACCCCTCCACTTT
NA	many	TRBV9	TRBJ2-2	CASSTGPLGNTGELFF	TGTGCCAGCAGCACCGGCCCCCTGGGGAACACCGGGGAGCTGTTTTTT
NA	many	TRBV3-1	TRBJ1-1	CASTLGSEAFF	TGTGCCAGCACCCTAGGATCAGAAGCTTTCTTT
TRBD1	few	TRBV12-3/TRBV12-4	TRBJ1-1	CASSLRDRVMNTEAFF	TGTGCCAGCAGTTTAAGGGACAGGGTTATGAACACTGAAGCTTTCTTT
TRBD1	few	TRBV5-1	TRBJ1-1	CASSPEGQVNTEAFF	TGCGCCAGCAGCCCAGAAGGACAGGTGAACACTGAAGCTTTCTTT
NA	NA	TRBV29-1	TRBJ2-2	CSVFTGELFF	TGCAGCGTTTTTACCGGGGAGCTGTTTTTT
NA	many	TRBV10-2	TRBJ2-4	CASSVEGSTVWGWAKNIQYF	TGCGCCAGCAGTGTCGAAGGCTCGACTGTTTGGGGGTGGGCCAAAAACATTCAGTACTTC
NA	many	TRBV6-1	TRBJ2-4	CASSRTVEGENIQYF	TGTGCCAGCAGCCGGACTGTCGAGGGAGAAAACATTCAGTACTTC
TRBD2	few	TRBV6-2/TRBV6-3	TRBJ2-1	CASSYRTSGSNYEQFF	TGTGCCAGCAGTTACCGGACTAGCGGGTCAAACTATGAGCAGTTCTTC
TRBD2	NA	TRBV5-1	TRBJ2-1	CASSYNPGTSVPEQFF	TGCGCCAGCAGTTATAACCCCGGGACTAGCGTGCCTGAGCAGTTCTTC
TRBD1	NA	TRBV4-2	TRBJ1-2	CASSQEYRQGHGYTF	TGTGCCAGCAGCCAAGAGTATCGACAGGGCCATGGCTACACCTTC
NA	few	TRBV6-1	TRBJ2-4	CASSGDWENIQYF	TGTGCCAGCAGTGGTGATTGGGAGAACATTCAGTACTTC
TRBD2	NA	TRBV11-2	TRBJ2-5	CASNDGLDQETQYF	TGTGCCAGCAACGACGGACTAGATCAAGAGACCCAGTACTTC
NA	many	TRBV6-2/TRBV6-3	TRBJ1-5	CASSYPGRSSQPQHF	TGTGCCAGCAGTTATCCAGGGAGGTCAAGTCAGCCCCAGCATTTT
NA	few	TRBV7-3	TRBJ2-1	CASSLLRSYEQFF	TGTGCCAGCAGCCTCCTCAGATCCTATGAGCAGTTCTTC
NA	few	TRBV13	TRBJ1-1	CASSLGLGNPEAFF	TGTGCCAGCAGCTTAGGCCTGGGGAACCCTGAAGCTTTCTTT
TRBD2	few	TRBV6-1	TRBJ2-5	CASSASSGGPLSETQYF	TGTGCCAGCAGTGCCTCTAGCGGGGGGCCTCTTTCAGAGACCCAGTACTTC
NA	few	TRBV6-2/TRBV6-3	TRBJ2-1	CASSQRTGQSSYNEQFF	TGTGCCAGCAGTCAACGGACGGGGCAGAGCTCCTACAATGAGCAGTTCTTC
NA	NA	TRBV20-1	TRBJ1-3	CSARGTEGRQDSWDTIYF	TGCAGTGCTAGGGGAACGGAGGGTAGACAGGACTCTTGGGACACCATATATTTT
TRBD2	NA	TRBV27	TRBJ2-3	CASASSGGTLGTDTQYF	TGTGCCAGCGCATCTAGCGGGGGGACCTTAGGCACAGATACGCAGTATTTT
NA	few	TRBV7-9	TRBJ2-4	CASSSRGDSKNIQYF	TGTGCCAGCAGTTCCCGAGGGGACTCCAAAAACATTCAGTACTTC
TRBD2	few	TRBV6-2/TRBV6-3	TRBJ2-5	CASSRSGGQETQYF	TGTGCCAGCAGCCGTAGCGGGGGCCAAGAGACCCAGTACTTC
NA	NA	TRBV5-4	TRBJ1-1	CASRRTDGGTEAFF	TGTGCCAGCAGGCGGACAGACGGTGGCACTGAAGCTTTCTTT
NA	NA	TRBV19	TRBJ2-2	CASSPWDLFTGELFF	TGTGCCAGTAGTCCCTGGGACCTTTTCACCGGGGAGCTGTTTTTT
NA	few	TRBV12-3/TRBV12-4	TRBJ1-1	CASSSKMNTEAFF	TGTGCCAGCAGTTCTAAGATGAACACTGAAGCTTTCTTT
NA	many	TRBV12-3/TRBV12-4	TRBJ1-2	CASSFAGHPNYGYTF	TGTGCCAGCAGTTTTGCTGGACACCCTAACTATGGCTACACCTTC
TRBD1	NA	TRBV15	TRBJ1-6	CATSRGGQGGSYNSPLHF	TGTGCCACCAGCAGGGGAGGACAGGGCGGCTCCTATAATTCACCCCTCCACTTT
NA	few	TRBV6-5	TRBJ2-7	CASSYGFSPYEQYF	TGTGCCAGCAGCTACGGGTTCTCTCCTTACGAGCAGTACTTC
NA	few	TRBV7-2	TRBJ2-6	CASSSNLNSGANVLTF	TGTGCCAGCAGCTCCAACCTAAACTCTGGGGCCAACGTCCTGACTTTC
NA	few	TRBV27	TRBJ1-6	CASRLHSPLHF	TGTGCCAGCCGCCTTCATTCACCCCTCCACTTT
TRBD1	many	TRBV6-5	TRBJ1-2	CASSRQGRSNYGYTF	TGTGCCAGCAGCCGACAGGGTCGGAGTAACTATGGCTACACCTTC
TRBD1	NA	TRBV12-3/TRBV12-4	TRBJ2-3	CASNAGTGGRGDTQYF	TGTGCCAGCAACGCCGGGACAGGGGGACGAGGGGATACGCAGTATTTT
TRBD1	few	TRBV20-1	TRBJ2-5	CSVSIRPGQLNQETQYF	TGCAGTGTTTCCATTCGGCCGGGACAGCTGAACCAAGAGACCCAGTACTTC
TRBD2	many	TRBV7-8	TRBJ2-2	CASSPYRGLAGVTNTGELFF	TGTGCCAGCAGCCCATACCGAGGACTAGCGGGGGTGACGAACACCGGGGAGCTGTTTTTT
NA	few	TRBV24-1	TRBJ2-7	CATSAPGASSYEQYF	TGTGCCACCAGTGCTCCCGGAGCCTCCTCCTACGAGCAGTACTTC
NA	few	TRBV4-1	TRBJ2-1	CASSSGTSYNEQFF	TGCGCCAGCAGTTCCGGGACATCTTACAATGAGCAGTTCTTC
NA	many	TRBV27	TRBJ2-7	CASHTREGGRGVPYEQYF	TGTGCCAGCCATACTCGGGAAGGGGGCAGGGGGGTCCCCTACGAGCAGTACTTC
NA	many	TRBV7-2	TRBJ1-5	CASSLVIGLVDQPQHF	TGTGCCAGCAGCTTAGTAATCGGACTTGTGGATCAGCCCCAGCATTTT
TRBD1	NA	TRBV7-9	TRBJ1-3	CASSSWDSPSGNTIYF	TGTGCCAGCAGCTCGTGGGACAGCCCCTCTGGAAACACCATATATTTT
NA	NA	TRBV7-2	TRBJ1-4	CASSLAATNEKLFF	TGTGCCAGCAGCTTAGCTGCAACTAATGAAAAACTGTTTTTT
TRBD2	NA	TRBV5-1	TRBJ2-3	CASSMSAIAGGNTQYF	TGCGCCAGCAGCATGAGTGCGATAGCGGGGGGGAATACGCAGTATTTT
NA	few	TRBV18	TRBJ2-4	CASSPGIAKNIQYF	TGTGCCAGCTCACCAGGGATAGCCAAAAACATTCAGTACTTC
NA	few	TRBV12-3/TRBV12-4	TRBJ1-1	CASSWGTGRGTEAFF	TGTGCCAGCAGTTGGGGGACCGGGCGGGGCACTGAAGCTTTCTTT
TRBD2	few	TRBV5-1	TRBJ2-1	CASSLAGTTNEQFF	TGCGCCAGCAGCTTAGCCGGGACTACCAATGAGCAGTTCTTC
TRBD1	few	TRBV4-1	TRBJ2-4	CASSQPTGKNIQYF	TGCGCCAGCAGCCAGCCGACAGGGAAAAACATTCAGTACTTC
NA	many	TRBV29-1	TRBJ1-1	CSAYGTEAFF	TGCAGCGCGTATGGGACTGAAGCTTTCTTT
TRBD1	many	TRBV29-1	TRBJ1-5	CSVEERDRAAQHF	TGCAGCGTTGAAGAGCGGGACAGGGCCGCCCAGCATTTT
NA	NA	TRBV28	TRBJ1-3	CASSLGTPPYGNTIYF	TGTGCCAGCAGTCTAGGGACACCTCCATATGGAAACACCATATATTTT
TRBD1	NA	TRBV6-5	TRBJ2-7	CASSQRGTGSIEQYF	TGTGCCAGCAGTCAAAGAGGGACAGGGTCAATCGAGCAGTACTTC
TRBD1	many	TRBV27	TRBJ1-6	CASSSRTGMRSPLHF	TGTGCCAGCAGTTCCAGGACAGGGATGAGGTCACCCCTCCACTTT